These 14 T cell receptor beta chains were sequenced from one sample in a study of STAT3 mutations in large granular lymphocyte leukemia. The study's findings and limits: Every T-LGLL patient had at least one immunodominant TCRbeta clonotype.

Assay: immunoSEQ multiplex PCR; the TCRdb copy retains only in-frame clones and omits some. The sample comprises about 42,000 clones, around 80% of which are singletons, and 0.4% to 0.55% rests with the top ten. These receptors' antigens are unknown. Sequenced material: PBMCs. The receptors originated from a human donor with T large granular lymphocyte leukemia. Some clones in this sample may be carry-over from other donors' samples.

This clone was counted between two and nine times. This sequence joins TRBV28 and TRBJ1-3; D call uncertain. This CDR3 spans 14 amino acids. The germline V and J ends were trimmed by 5 bases and 0 bases, with 8 bases remaining between them. Germline V gene sequence: CDR1 MDHEN, CDR2 SYDVKM. CDR3 sequence (DNA): TGTGCCAGCAGTCCCCAACTCTCTGGAAACACCATATATTTT. Amino acid sequence: CASSPQLSGNTIYF.

This clone has a single count. The J gene is TRBJ2-7, the V gene TRBV4-1; D possibly uses TRBD1 or TRBD2 (7 bases each). Trimming removed 0 bases from V and 5 bases from J, with 14 bases in between. The CDR3 spans 15 residues. Germline lookup yields CDR1 MGHRA and CDR2 YSYEKL. This CDR3 is CASSQERPGGDEQYF. CDR3 nucleotide sequence: TGCGCCAGCAGCCAAGAGAGGCCAGGGGGGGACGAGCAGTACTTC.

The rearrangement uses TRBV2 and TRBJ1-5, with 7 bases fitting TRBD1. V trimming: 7 bases; J trimming: 4 bases; junction bases outside the gene matches: 7. The CDR3 is 14 residues long. Germline-derived CDR1 and CDR2 are SNHLY and FYNNEI. This CDR3 reads CASNRDSRNQPQHF. The CDR3 nucleotides read TGTGCCAGCAACCGGGACAGCAGAAATCAGCCCCAGCATTTT.

By proportion, this clone is medium-sized. The chain is built from TRBV19 and TRBJ2-2; D unresolved. Looked up from germline, CDR1 is LNHDA and CDR2 is SQIVND (reference sequence). The CDR3 consists of 13 residues. Trimming removed 5 bases from V and 0 bases from J, with 4 bases in between. The CDR3 sequence is CASSEPNTGELFF. Here the CDR3 DNA reads TGTGCCAGTAGTGAACCGAACACCGGGGAGCTGTTTTTT.

The CDR3 DNA is TGTGCCTCCCAGGGGCCTCGGGGGCAGTACTTC. Its translation: CASQGPRGQYF. J is TRBJ2-4 and V is TRBV10-3; D is possibly TRBD1 or TRBD2 (6 bases each). V was pared by 11 bases and J by 13 bases, with 18 bases between. The CDR3 is 11 amino acids. Looked up from germline, CDR1 is ENHRY and CDR2 is SYGVKD.

The V and J genes are TRBV10-3 and TRBJ1-6; a weak D match, TRBD1 (5 bases). CDR1 and CDR2 (germline): ENHRY, SYGVKD. The V and J ends lost 6 bases and 0 bases respectively, with 12 bases between them. The CDR3 has 16 amino acids. The CDR3 reads CAIRGAGSSYNSPLHF. The CDR3 DNA follows: TGTGCCATCAGAGGCGCAGGGAGCTCCTATAATTCACCCCTCCACTTT.

The chain is built from TRBV18 and TRBJ2-7; 7 bases map to TRBD2. In germline, CDR1 is KGHSH, CDR2 LQKENI. The CDR3 sequence is 15 residues long. V lost 3 bases to trimming and J lost 0 bases; unmatched junction nucleotides: 5. DNA for the CDR3: TGTGCCAGCTCACCGACCGGGGGGAGCTCCTACGAGCAGTACGTC. Its protein product is CASSPTGGSSYEQYV.

Comments on this clone: Relative to the germline gene, one junction end is altered; a read error may explain this. Distinct nucleotide sequences in the sample also encode this CDR3. This chain joins TRBV18 and TRBJ1-5; TRBD1 matches at 7 bases. The CDR3 loop spans 15 amino acids. Germline CDR1 and CDR2: KGHSH and LQKENI. CDR3 sequence: CASSPQGSGNQPQHF. Written as DNA, the CDR3 is TGTGCTAGCTCACCACAGGGGTCCGGCAATCAGCCCCAGCATTTT.

This chain uses TRBV13 with TRBJ1-2; weak D call: TRBD1 (6 bases). This CDR3 has 15 amino acids. Germline lookup yields CDR1 PRHDT and CDR2 FYEKMQ (reference sequence). Trimming stripped 3 bases from V and 4 bases from J, with 15 bases between. The CDR3 DNA reads TGTGCCAGCAGCTTCCAACAGGGCTCTGGCTATGGCTACACCTTC. Translation gives CASSFQQGSGYGYTF.

In its sample, this clone was seen once. V and J are TRBV19 and TRBJ2-2; unclear D gene. The germline gives CDR1 LNHDA, CDR2 SQIVND (reference sequence). Deletions cut 7 bases from V and 2 bases from J, with 5 bases between. This CDR3 is built from 12 residues. The chain's CDR3 is CASMLNTGELFF. The DNA for the CDR3 is TGTGCCAGTATGTTAAACACCGGGGAGCTGTTTTTT.

This clone was detected only a few times. The chain uses TRBV18 and TRBJ1-1; D is possibly TRBD1 (5 bases). With 6 bases removed from V and 4 bases from J, the gap between germline ends came to 15 bases. This CDR3 comprises 14 residues. The germline V gene encodes CDR1 KGHSH and CDR2 LQKENI. CDR3 loop: CASSPPAGSTEAFF. The CDR3 DNA sequence: TGTGCCAGCTCGCCCCCGGCAGGGTCCACTGAAGCTTTCTTT. Supplemented by reference TRBV18 and TRBJ1-1, the full variable domain reads NAGVMQNPRHLVRRRGQEARLRCSPMKGHSHVYWYRQLPEEGLKFMVYLQKENIIDESGMPKERFSAEFPKEGPSILRIQQVVRGDSAAYFCASSPPAGSTEAFFGQGTRLTVV.

The chain is built from TRBV28 and TRBJ2-5; perhaps TRBD2 as D (5 bases). The V and J ends lost 6 bases and 3 bases respectively, with 11 bases between them. The CDR3 spans 13 residues. The germline V gene has CDR1 MDHEN and CDR2 SYDVKM. The CDR3 coding sequence is TGTGCCAGCAGAACTCGGGGTGAAGAGACCCAGTACTTC. Protein product: CASRTRGEETQYF.

V gene TRBV2 combines with J gene TRBJ2-2; perhaps D is TRBD1 or TRBD2 (5 bases each). Germline V lookup: CDR1 SNHLY, CDR2 FYNNEI. The V end was cut by 6 bases, the J end by 0 bases, with 8 bases between. The CDR3 has 14 residues. CDR3 loop: CASRTGPNTGELFF. Written as DNA, the CDR3 is TGTGCCAGCAGAACGGGACCGAACACCGGGGAGCTGTTTTTT.

The chain employs TRBV13 and TRBJ1-2; the match to TRBD1 covers 10 bases. The CDR3 runs to 15 residues. V lost 2 bases and J lost 8; bases outside the gene matches: 8. Germline V gives CDR1 PRHDT, CDR2 FYEKMQ (reference sequence). In nucleotides, the CDR3 is TGTGCCAGCAGCTTACCACGACAGGGGGCGGAAGGCTACACCTTC. This sequence encodes CASSLPRQGAEGYTF.